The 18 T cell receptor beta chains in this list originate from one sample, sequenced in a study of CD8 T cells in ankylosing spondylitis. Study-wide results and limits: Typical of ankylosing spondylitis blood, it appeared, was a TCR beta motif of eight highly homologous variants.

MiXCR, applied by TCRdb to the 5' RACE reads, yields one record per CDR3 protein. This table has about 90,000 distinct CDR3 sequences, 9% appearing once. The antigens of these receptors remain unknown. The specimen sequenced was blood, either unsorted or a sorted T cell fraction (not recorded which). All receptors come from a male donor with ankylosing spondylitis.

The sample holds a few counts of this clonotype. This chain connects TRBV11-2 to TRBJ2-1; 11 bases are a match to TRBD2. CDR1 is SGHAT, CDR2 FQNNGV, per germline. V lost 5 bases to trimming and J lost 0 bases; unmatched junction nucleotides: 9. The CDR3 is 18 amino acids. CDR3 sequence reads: CASSLLPGLADSYNEQFF. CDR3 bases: TGTGCCAGCAGCCTATTACCGGGACTAGCGGACTCCTACAATGAGCAGTTCTTC.

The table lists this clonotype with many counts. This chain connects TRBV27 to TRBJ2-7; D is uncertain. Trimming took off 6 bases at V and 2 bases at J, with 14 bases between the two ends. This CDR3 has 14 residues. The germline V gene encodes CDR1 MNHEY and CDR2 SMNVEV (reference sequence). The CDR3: CASSHFRGAYEQYV. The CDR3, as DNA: TGTGCCAGCAGCCACTTTCGTGGAGCCTACGAGCAGTACGTC.

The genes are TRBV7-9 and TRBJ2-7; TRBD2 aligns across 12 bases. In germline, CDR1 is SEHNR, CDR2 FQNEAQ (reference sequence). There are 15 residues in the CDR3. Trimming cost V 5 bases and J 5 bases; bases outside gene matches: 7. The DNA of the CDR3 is TGTGCCAGCAGCCTGCTAGCGGGAGGGCTAGACGAGCAGTACGTC. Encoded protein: CASSLLAGGLDEQYV.

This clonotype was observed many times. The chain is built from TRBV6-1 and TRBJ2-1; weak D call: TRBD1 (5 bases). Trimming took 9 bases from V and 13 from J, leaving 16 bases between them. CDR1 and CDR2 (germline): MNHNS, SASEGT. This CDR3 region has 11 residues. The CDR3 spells CARPSTGCQFF. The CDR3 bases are TGTGCCAGGCCGTCTACAGGATGTCAGTTCTTC.

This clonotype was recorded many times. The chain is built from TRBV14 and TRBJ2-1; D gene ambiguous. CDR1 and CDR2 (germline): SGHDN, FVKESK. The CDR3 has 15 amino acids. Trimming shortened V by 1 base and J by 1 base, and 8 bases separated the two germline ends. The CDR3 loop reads CASSQGAISYNEQFF. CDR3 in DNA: TGTGCCAGCAGCCAAGGCGCTATTTCCTACAATGAGCAGTTCTTC.

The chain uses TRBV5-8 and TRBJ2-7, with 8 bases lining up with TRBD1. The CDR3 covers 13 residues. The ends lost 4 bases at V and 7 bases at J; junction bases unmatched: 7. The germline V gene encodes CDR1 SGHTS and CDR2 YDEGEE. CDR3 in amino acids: CASSLQGASEQYV. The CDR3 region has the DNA TGTGCCAGCAGCCTCCAGGGGGCCAGTGAGCAGTACGTC.

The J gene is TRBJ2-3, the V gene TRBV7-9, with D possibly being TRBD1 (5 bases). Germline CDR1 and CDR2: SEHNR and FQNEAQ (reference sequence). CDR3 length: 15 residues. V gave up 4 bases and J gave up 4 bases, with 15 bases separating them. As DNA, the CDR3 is TGTGCCAGCAGCTCCAGGGTATCCGTAGCAGATACGCAGTATTTT. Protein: CASSSRVSVADTQYF.

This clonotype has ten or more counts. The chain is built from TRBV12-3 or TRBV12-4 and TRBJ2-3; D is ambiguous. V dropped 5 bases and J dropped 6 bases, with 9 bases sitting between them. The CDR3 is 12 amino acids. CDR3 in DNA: TGTGCCAGCAGTACGGGCGATGATACGCAGTATTTT. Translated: CASSTGDDTQYF.

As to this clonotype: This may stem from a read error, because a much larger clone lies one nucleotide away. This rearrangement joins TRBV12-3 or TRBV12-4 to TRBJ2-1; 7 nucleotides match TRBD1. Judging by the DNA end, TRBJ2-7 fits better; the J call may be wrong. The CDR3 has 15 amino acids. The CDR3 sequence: CASSLGDRPYNEQYF. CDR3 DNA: TGTGCCAGCAGTTTAGGGGACAGACCCTACAATGAGCAGTACTTC.

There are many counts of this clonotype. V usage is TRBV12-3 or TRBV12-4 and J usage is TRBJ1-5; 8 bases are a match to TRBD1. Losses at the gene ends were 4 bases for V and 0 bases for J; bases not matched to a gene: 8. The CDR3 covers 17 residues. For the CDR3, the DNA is TGTGCCAGCAGTTCCGGGACAGGCCACCGTAGCAATCAGCCCCAGCATTTT. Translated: CASSSGTGHRSNQPQHF.

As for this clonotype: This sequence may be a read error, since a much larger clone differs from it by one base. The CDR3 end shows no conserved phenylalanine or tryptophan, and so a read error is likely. The CDR3 coding sequence is TGTGCCAGCAGTTTAGGCCCTAGCGGGAACTACAATGAGCAGTTCTAC. Its translation: CASSLGPSGNYNEQFY. The chain combines TRBV12-3 or TRBV12-4 with TRBJ2-1, with 9 bases matching TRBD2. V lost 1 base to trimming and J lost 3 bases; unmatched junction nucleotides: 4. This CDR3 has 16 residues.

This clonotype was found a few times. Here the CDR3 DNA reads TGTGCCAGCAGCCTAAGGGCGGGAGGGGACAATGAGCAGTTCTTC. Amino acids: CASSLRAGGDNEQFF. V usage is TRBV27 and J usage is TRBJ2-1; TRBD2 matches at 9 bases. Looked up from germline, CDR1 is MNHEY and CDR2 is SMNVEV (reference sequence). V gave up 6 bases and J gave up 5 bases; unmatched junction bases: 8. This CDR3 has 15 residues.

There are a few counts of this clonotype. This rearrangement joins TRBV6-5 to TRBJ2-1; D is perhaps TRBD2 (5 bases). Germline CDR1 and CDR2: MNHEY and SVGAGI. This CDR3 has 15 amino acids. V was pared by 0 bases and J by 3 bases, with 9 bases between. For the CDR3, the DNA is TGTGCCAGCAGTTACTCTGGACTGGACTACAATGAGCAGTTCTTC. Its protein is CASSYSGLDYNEQFF.

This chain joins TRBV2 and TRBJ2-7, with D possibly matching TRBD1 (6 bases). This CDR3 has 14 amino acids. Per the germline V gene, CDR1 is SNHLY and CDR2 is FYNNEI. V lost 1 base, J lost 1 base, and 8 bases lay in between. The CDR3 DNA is TGTGCCAGCAGTGAAGGAACAGGGTCCTACGAGCAGTACGTC. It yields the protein CASSEGTGSYEQYV.

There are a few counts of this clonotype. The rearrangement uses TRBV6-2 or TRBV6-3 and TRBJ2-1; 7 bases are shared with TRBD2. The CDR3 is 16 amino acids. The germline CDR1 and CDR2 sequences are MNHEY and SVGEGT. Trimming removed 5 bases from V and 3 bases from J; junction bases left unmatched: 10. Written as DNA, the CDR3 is TGTGCCAGCAGTACCGTCCCCGCGGGAGTCTACAATGAGCAGTTCTTC. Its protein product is CASSTVPAGVYNEQFF.

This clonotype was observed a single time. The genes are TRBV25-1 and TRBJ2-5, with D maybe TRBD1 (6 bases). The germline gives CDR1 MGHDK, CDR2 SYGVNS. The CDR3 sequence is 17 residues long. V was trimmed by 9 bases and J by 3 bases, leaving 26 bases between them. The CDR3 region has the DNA TGTGCCAGAGCCCCCGGGACACCCGGTTTAAGCGAAGAGACCCAGTACTTC. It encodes CARAPGTPGLSEETQYF.

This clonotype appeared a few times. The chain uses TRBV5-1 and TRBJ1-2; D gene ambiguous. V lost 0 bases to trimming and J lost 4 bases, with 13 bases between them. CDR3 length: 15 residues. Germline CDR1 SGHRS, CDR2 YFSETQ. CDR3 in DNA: TGCGCCAGCAGCTTGGATTTCGGACGGGGCTATGGCTACACCTTC. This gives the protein CASSLDFGRGYGYTF.

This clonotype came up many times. The CDR3 loop is CASSQDPRRTTLAYNEQFF. In nucleotides, the CDR3 is TGTGCCAGCAGCCAAGATCCGCGGAGGACCACCCTCGCCTACAATGAGCAGTTCTTC. The chain links TRBV3-1 to TRBJ2-1; a possible D gene is TRBD2 (5 bases). Trimming cost V 0 bases and J 2 bases, with 20 bases left between them. Germline values: CDR1 LGHDT, CDR2 YNNKEL (reference sequence). The CDR3 extends over 19 amino acids.